A selection of T cell receptor beta chains follows, all from one sample in a study of cytomegalovirus exposure and HLA in healthy donors. The data were produced by immunoSEQ multiplex PCR, yet TCRdb's version contains in-frame clones alone and is incomplete. The sample lists over 100,000 clones, 60% to 80% seen once, with approximately 3.9% in the top ten. Sequencing was performed on PBMCs. The receptors were sampled from a man aged 50 to 59 in good health and CMV-seropositive. CDR3s include the opening cysteine and the closing phenylalanine or tryptophan. A D gene is named only where the DNA matches it firmly. Only some rows state a clone size, as once, few, many or a class for expanded clones.

d_call j_call clone_size v_call cdr3_nt cdr3_aa
NA TRBJ2-7 NA TRBV2 TGTGCCAGCAGTGAAGCCGGGGGTCGCTACGAGCAGTACTTC CASSEAGGRYEQYF
NA TRBJ2-1 NA TRBV4-3 TGCGCCAGCAGCCAAGAACACGGGGCCTACAATGAGCAGTTCTTC CASSQEHGAYNEQFF
TRBD2 TRBJ2-5 few TRBV19 TGTGCCAGTAGTGGGCTAGCGGGATCCCGGGGGGAGACCCAGTACTTC CASSGLAGSRGETQYF
TRBD1 TRBJ1-4 NA TRBV27 TGTGCCAGCAGTTTGGGACAGGGACCTTCTAATGAAAAACTGTTTTTT CASSLGQGPSNEKLFF
TRBD1 TRBJ1-2 few TRBV5-8 TGTGCCAGCAGCTCGGGACAGGGGGCGTTCCTTGGCTACACCTTC CASSSGQGAFLGYTF
TRBD2 TRBJ2-1 NA TRBV7-2 TGTGCCAGCAGCCTCCCAGGACTAGCGGGGGGGATCAAATACAATGAGCAGTTCTTC CASSLPGLAGGIKYNEQFF
TRBD1 TRBJ1-2 NA TRBV10-1 TGCGCCAGCAGTCCCGGCGGGACAGGGGGCTATGGCTACACCTTC CASSPGGTGGYGYTF
NA TRBJ1-2 NA TRBV5-1 TGCGCCAGCAGCTTAGGGGGAACTAACTATGGCTACACCTTC CASSLGGTNYGYTF
TRBD1 TRBJ1-2 NA TRBV6-1 TGTGCCAGCAGTGCCGACAGGGGGCGCGGGGATAACTATGGCTACACCTTC CASSADRGRGDNYGYTF
NA TRBJ2-1 NA TRBV6-5 TGTGCCAGCATTTACCAGGTGAGCTCCTACAATGAGCAGTTCTTC CASIYQVSSYNEQFF
NA TRBJ1-1 few TRBV4-1 TGCGCCAGCAGCCAAGGGACAGTTGGGGCTTTCTTT CASSQGTVGAFF
NA TRBJ1-2 few TRBV18 TGTGCCAGCTCACCCTCTGACTCACCCGGGGGCTACACCTTC CASSPSDSPGGYTF
NA TRBJ2-1 once TRBV27 TGTGCCAGCAGTTTATATGGGGGGATTGGGGAGCAGTTCTTC CASSLYGGIGEQFF
TRBD2 TRBJ2-1 NA TRBV28 TGTGCCAGCAGTCAAGGGGGACTAGCGGGAATCAATGAGCAGTTCTTC CASSQGGLAGINEQFF
NA TRBJ1-5 few TRBV29-1 TGCAGCGTTTCGGACAGTATAGGCAATCAGCCCCAGCATTTT CSVSDSIGNQPQHF
TRBD2 TRBJ2-5 NA TRBV5-1 TGCGCCAGCCTTCCACTAGCGGGACTCCAAGAGACCCAGTACTTC CASLPLAGLQETQYF
NA TRBJ1-1 NA TRBV29-1 TGCAGCGTTGAAGATGTGGGAGGGTCCCGCTCCTTAAGGGTGACTGAAGCTTTCTTT CSVEDVGGSRSLRVTEAFF
TRBD2 TRBJ2-1 NA TRBV7-8 TGTGCCAGCAGTCACACTCTAGCGGGAGGTGTCAATGAGCAGTTCTTC CASSHTLAGGVNEQFF
NA TRBJ1-5 NA TRBV15 TGTGCCACCAGCAGAGAAGGCGGCACCAATCAGCCCCAGCATTTT CATSREGGTNQPQHF
NA TRBJ2-3 NA TRBV10-3 TGTGCCATCAGTGGCGGGCCGGGAGAGCTTGGGGATACGCAGTATTTT CAISGGPGELGDTQYF
NA TRBJ2-7 NA TRBV28 TGTGCCAGCAGTTTCCTCCCGGGGGAGCAGTACTTC CASSFLPGEQYF
TRBD2 TRBJ2-3 NA TRBV4-2 TGTGCCAGCAGCCTAAGCGGCGCGGGAGGTGGTGGAGATACGCAGTATTTT CASSLSGAGGGGDTQYF
TRBD1 TRBJ2-7 NA TRBV5-8 TGTGCCAGCAGCCCCAAAAAGTCGACAGGGGGTGCCTCCTACGAGCAGTACTTC CASSPKKSTGGASYEQYF
NA TRBJ1-1 many TRBV2 TGTGCCAGCAGTATTTCGGAGGGCACTGAAGCTTTCTTT CASSISEGTEAFF
NA TRBJ2-7 NA TRBV29-1 TGCAGCGTGGGAACAGGTGCGGTCTACGAGCAGTACTTC CSVGTGAVYEQYF
TRBD1 TRBJ1-6 NA TRBV19 TGTGCCAGTAGTATTCAGGGGGAAAATTCACCCCTCCACTTT CASSIQGENSPLHF
NA TRBJ1-2 NA TRBV5-1 TGCGCCAGCAGCTTTGACAGGAACTATGGCTACACCTTC CASSFDRNYGYTF
NA TRBJ2-1 NA TRBV7-9 TGTGCCAGCAGTCGCCAAGGATGGAGACAGTTCTTC CASSRQGWRQFF
TRBD1 TRBJ2-5 NA TRBV12-5 TGTGCTAGTGGCCGGGACAGAAAAGAGACCCAGTACTTC CASGRDRKETQYF
NA TRBJ2-2 NA TRBV18 TGTGCCAGCTCACCACCGAGCAGGGTCCCCGGGGAGCTGTTTTTT CASSPPSRVPGELFF
NA TRBJ1-2 NA TRBV10-3 TGTGCCATCAGTGAGGGGCAGGGTAGTATCTATGGCTACACCTTC CAISEGQGSIYGYTF
NA TRBJ2-1 once TRBV9 TGTGCCAGCAGCGTAGCCACAGCCTACAATGAGCAGTTCTTC CASSVATAYNEQFF
TRBD2 TRBJ2-3 NA TRBV6-1 TGTGCCAGCAGGGGACTAGCAGAAGGGTCCGATACGCAGTATTTT CASRGLAEGSDTQYF
NA TRBJ2-6 NA TRBV5-1 TGCGCCAGCAGCTCGGACATACCGCTGGGGGCCAACGTCCTGACTTTC CASSSDIPLGANVLTF
TRBD2 TRBJ2-7 NA TRBV4-1 TGCGCCAGCAGCCAATTTGGGACTAGCGGGGACGAGCAGTACTTC CASSQFGTSGDEQYF
NA TRBJ2-7 NA TRBV4-3 TGCGCCAGCAGCCAGGGCGTGCGGGACTACGAGCAGTACTTC CASSQGVRDYEQYF
NA TRBJ2-7 few TRBV6-1 TGTGCCAGCAGTGACCAGGAACCCTCCTACGAGCAGTACTTC CASSDQEPSYEQYF
NA TRBJ1-2 NA TRBV5-4 TGTGCCAGCAGATATACCCAGGGGTCTAGGGGCTACACCTTC CASRYTQGSRGYTF
NA TRBJ1-2 few TRBV6-1 TGTGCCAGCAGTGATCAGGGGTACTATGGCTACACCTTC CASSDQGYYGYTF
NA TRBJ2-7 NA TRBV14 TGTGCCAGCAGCGAAGGGGTGGGTAGCGGAACCTACGAGCAGTACTTC CASSEGVGSGTYEQYF
TRBD2 TRBJ2-1 NA TRBV11-2 TGTGCCAGCAGCCCCGGACTAGCGGGACCATACAATGAGCAGTTCTTC CASSPGLAGPYNEQFF
TRBD1 TRBJ2-7 NA TRBV7-9 TGTGCCAGCAGCTTTACCGGGACAGGGGGGAACGAGCAGTACTTC CASSFTGTGGNEQYF
TRBD1 TRBJ2-3 NA TRBV9 TGTGCCAGCAGCTTCGGGACAGGGGGCACAGATACGCAGTATTTT CASSFGTGGTDTQYF
NA TRBJ2-7 NA TRBV6-1 TGTGCCAGCAGTGAGGTAGGGGGCTCCTACGAGCAGTACTTC CASSEVGGSYEQYF
TRBD1 TRBJ2-2 NA TRBV13 TGTGCCAGCAGCCCACTCAGGGGACAGGGACCGGGGAACACCGGGGAGCTGTTTTTT CASSPLRGQGPGNTGELFF
NA TRBJ2-5 NA TRBV14 TGTGCCAGCAGCCAAGATCGTCTCTTTCAGTACTTC CASSQDRLFQYF
TRBD1 TRBJ1-5 NA TRBV27 TGTGCCAGCAGTCTGGGACAGGGGGACCAGCCCCAGCATTTT CASSLGQGDQPQHF
TRBD1 TRBJ1-5 NA TRBV7-2 TGTGCCAGCAGCTTATTAAGTCCCGGACAGGGGTCGCCCCAGCATTTT CASSLLSPGQGSPQHF
NA TRBJ2-3 NA TRBV7-9 TGTGCCAGCAGCTTCCTTCTTGGCGGACTCACAGATACGCAGTATTTT CASSFLLGGLTDTQYF
NA TRBJ2-7 NA TRBV5-1 TGCGCCAGCAGCCCCAGGGAGGCTTACTACGAGCAGTACTTC CASSPREAYYEQYF
NA TRBJ1-1 NA TRBV5-4 TGTGCCAGCAGCTTGGCGGAACAGGGGAACACTGAAGCTTTCTTT CASSLAEQGNTEAFF
NA TRBJ1-5 few TRBV6-6 TGTGCCAGCAGTACCAGGGAGGGCAATCAGCCCCAGCATTTT CASSTREGNQPQHF
TRBD2 TRBJ2-7 NA TRBV9 TGTGCCAGCTCTCGAGCGGGAGGGATCTACGAGCAGTACTTC CASSRAGGIYEQYF
NA TRBJ1-1 few TRBV6-5 TGTGCCAGCAGCCTATTTTTTGACACTGAAGCTTTCTTT CASSLFFDTEAFF
NA TRBJ2-7 NA TRBV12-5 TGTGCTAGTGGAACTTACTACGAGCAGTACTTC CASGTYYEQYF